The clone carrying this T cell receptor (beta chain) was observed at least ten times. This CDR3 has 14 residues. V was clipped by 0 bases and J by 4 bases; unmatched bases: 1. Germline V gene lookup returns CDR1 SGDLS and CDR2 YYNGEE. Treg sorting used a CD4+CD25+CD127-/low gate. Constant-region reverse primers amplified full-length variable regions, followed by semi-nested Nested Universal Primer A PCR. From the 5' RACE reads, TCRdb called clonotypes with MiXCR, one entry per CDR3 protein. Of 40,000 to 55,000 distinct CDR3 sequences detected, roughly 20% appear once; the ten largest clones hold about 4.5%.

The sample taken for sequencing was Tregs sorted from a lymph node. The receptor was isolated from a female donor with breast cancer. The chain combines TRBV9 with TRBJ2-3; 8 nucleotides line up with TRBD2. DNA of the CDR3: TGTGCCAGCAGCGTAGGGGGACTAGCAGATACGCAGTATTTT. Protein: CASSVGGLADTQYF.